This T cell receptor (beta chain) was identified during a study of shared clonotypes between healthy human individuals. The repertoire was sequenced with immunoSEQ multiplex PCR; TCRdb's copy has only in-frame clones and lacks some. The data show a few million clones, 93% seen once. To note about this clone: No antigen is known for it.

Study conclusions and caveats: Between a few donors, naive CD4 clonotypes were shared at a level of around 4.9%.

The specimen was naive CD4+ T cells from PBMCs. Stated subset: CD45RA+ positively selected. The sequence came from a man younger than 35 in good health. Some clones in this sample may be carry-over from other donors' samples.

CDR3 sequence reads: CASSSLTGGGNQPQHF. As DNA, the CDR3 is TGTGCCAGCAGCTCCCTGACAGGGGGAGGCAATCAGCCCCAGCATTTT. The chain has TRBV7-9 and TRBJ1-5; 9 bases match TRBD1. Germline values: CDR1 SEHNR, CDR2 FQNEAQ (reference sequence). J lost 2 bases, V lost 4 bases, and 6 bases had no gene match. This CDR3 spans 16 amino acids.